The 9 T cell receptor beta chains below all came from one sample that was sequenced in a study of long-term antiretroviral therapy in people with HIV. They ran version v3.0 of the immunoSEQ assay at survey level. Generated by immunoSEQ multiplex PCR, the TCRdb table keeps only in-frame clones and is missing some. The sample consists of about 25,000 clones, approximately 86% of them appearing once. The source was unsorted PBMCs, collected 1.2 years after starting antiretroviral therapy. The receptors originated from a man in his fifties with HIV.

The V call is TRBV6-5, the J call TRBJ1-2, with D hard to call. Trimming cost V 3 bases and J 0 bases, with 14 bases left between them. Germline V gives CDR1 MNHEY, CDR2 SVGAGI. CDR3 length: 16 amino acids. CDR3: CASSYGLSAANYGYTF. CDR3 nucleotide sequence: TGTGCCAGCAGTTATGGCCTATCTGCGGCTAACTATGGCTACACCTTC.

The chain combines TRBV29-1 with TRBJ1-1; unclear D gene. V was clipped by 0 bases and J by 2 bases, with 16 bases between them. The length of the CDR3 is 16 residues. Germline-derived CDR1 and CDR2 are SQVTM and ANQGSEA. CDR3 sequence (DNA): TGCAGCGTTGAAGATCTTCGGACGGCCAGAAACACTGAAGCTTTCTTT. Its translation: CSVEDLRTARNTEAFF.

In nucleotides, the CDR3 is TGTGCCAGCAGTTTCCCGGCTAGCGGAGTCAATGAGCAGTTCTTC. Translated, it gives CASSFPASGVNEQFF. The gene calls are TRBV27 and TRBJ2-1, with 7 bases matching TRBD2. After removal of 3 bases from V and 6 bases from J, the junction contained 8 bases not matched to a gene. CDR3 length equals 15 residues. Germline loops: CDR1 MNHEY, CDR2 SMNVEV (reference sequence).

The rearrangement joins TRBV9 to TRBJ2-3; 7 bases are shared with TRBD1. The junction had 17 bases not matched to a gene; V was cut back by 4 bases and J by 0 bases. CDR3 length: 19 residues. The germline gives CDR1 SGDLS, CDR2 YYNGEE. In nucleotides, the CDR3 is TGTGCCAGCAGCACCCCTCTGGGACAGAGCACCTCTAGCACAGATACGCAGTATTTT. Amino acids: CASSTPLGQSTSSTDTQYF.

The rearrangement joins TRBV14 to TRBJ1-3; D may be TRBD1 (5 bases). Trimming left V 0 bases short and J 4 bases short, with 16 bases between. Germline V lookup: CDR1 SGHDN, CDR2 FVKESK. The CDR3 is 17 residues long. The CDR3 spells CASSQDWGKVRGNTIYF. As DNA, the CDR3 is TGTGCCAGCAGCCAAGATTGGGGGAAGGTGCGAGGAAACACCATATATTTT.

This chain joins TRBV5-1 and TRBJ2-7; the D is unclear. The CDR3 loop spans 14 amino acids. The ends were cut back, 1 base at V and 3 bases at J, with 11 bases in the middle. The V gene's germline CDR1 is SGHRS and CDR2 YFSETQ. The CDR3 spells CASSLPTSDYEQYF. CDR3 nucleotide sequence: TGCGCCAGCAGCTTGCCGACGTCAGACTACGAGCAGTACTTC. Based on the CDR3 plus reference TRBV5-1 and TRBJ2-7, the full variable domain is KAGVTQTPRYLIKTRGQQVTLSCSPISGHRSVSWYQQTPGQGLQFLFEYFSETQRNKGNFPGRFSGRQFSNSRSEMNVSTLELGDSALYLCASSLPTSDYEQYFGPGTRLTVT.

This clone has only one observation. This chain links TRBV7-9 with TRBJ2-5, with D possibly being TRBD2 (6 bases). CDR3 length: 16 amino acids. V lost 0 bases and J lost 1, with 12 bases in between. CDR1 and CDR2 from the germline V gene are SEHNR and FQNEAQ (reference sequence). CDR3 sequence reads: CASSLASGTFQETQYF. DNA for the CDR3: TGTGCCAGCAGCTTAGCATCAGGGACTTTCCAAGAGACCCAGTACTTC.

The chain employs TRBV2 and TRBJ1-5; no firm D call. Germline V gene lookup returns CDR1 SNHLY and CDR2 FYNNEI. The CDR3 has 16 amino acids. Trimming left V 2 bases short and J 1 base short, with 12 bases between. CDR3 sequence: CASSEMGGRSNQPQHF. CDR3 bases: TGTGCCAGCAGTGAAATGGGAGGGAGGAGCAATCAGCCCCAGCATTTT.

The CDR3 spells CASSDRGEDSPLHF. The CDR3 nucleotides read TGTGCCAGCAGCGACAGGGGAGAGGATTCACCCCTCCACTTT. The chain is built from TRBV9 and TRBJ1-6, with 7 nucleotides matching TRBD1. J was trimmed by 8 bases and V by 3 bases; bases with no gene match: 5. The germline V gene encodes CDR1 SGDLS and CDR2 YYNGEE. The CDR3 length is 14 residues.